One and the same sample provided the 17 T cell receptor beta chains below, sequenced in a study of regulatory T cells in long-lasting Graves disease. In building TCR beta libraries, iRepertoire HTBI primers were used together with Arm-PCR of CDR3 regions. TCRdb used MiXCR to reprocess the multiplex PCR reads, holding one entry per CDR3 protein. In the table there are approximately 390,000 distinct CDR3 sequences, 15% to 20% of which are singletons. Time point indicated: newly diagnosed GD, antithyroid drugs for less than 3 months. RNA from PBMCs was the source of the TCR library. This same sample was also taken into another study, of T cells in Graves' hyperthyroidism and ophthalmopathy.

The material was peripheral blood mononuclear cells (PBMCs), obtained at new diagnosis, from a patient treated with antithyroid drugs. The source of these receptors is a woman aged 18-30 years with Graves disease.

The sample holds many counts of this clonotype. The CDR3, as DNA: TGCGCCAGCAGCACTTCGGGTAGCGGGATTTCCTACAATGAGCAGTTCTTC. It yields the protein CASSTSGSGISYNEQFF. The V call is TRBV5-1, the J call TRBJ2-1; TRBD2 matches at 8 bases. Germline CDR1 is SGHRS and CDR2 is YFSETQ. This CDR3 is built from 17 residues. Trimming cost V 4 bases and J 1 base; bases outside gene matches: 10.

This clonotype has at least ten counts. This chain connects TRBV20-1 to TRBJ1-1; D gene uncertain. Trimming cost V 3 bases and J 5 bases, with 10 bases left between them. Looked up from germline, CDR1 is DFQATT and CDR2 is SNEGSKA (reference sequence). CDR3 size: 12 residues. Here the CDR3 reads CSASLGSTEAFF. The DNA for the CDR3 is TGCAGTGCTAGTTTAGGGTCGACTGAAGCTTTCTTT.

In the case of this clonotype: A far larger clone differs by one base, so this is likely a read error. The gene calls are TRBV2 and TRBJ2-1, with TRBD2 identical over 10 bases. The J call may not be correct, given that the DNA end is closer to TRBJ2-3. Germline CDR1 reads SNHLY; CDR2 reads FYNNEI. This CDR3 spans 20 amino acids. The CDR3 sequence: CASSGATGLARGTSTDTQYF. Written as DNA, the CDR3 is TGTGCCAGCAGTGGCGCGACGGGACTAGCGAGAGGGACGAGCACAGATACGCAGTATTTT.

This clonotype was counted a few times. The V gene is TRBV7-2, the J gene TRBJ1-2, with D possibly matching TRBD1 (5 bases). CDR1 and CDR2 from the germline V gene are SGHTA and FQGNSA. This CDR3 comprises 14 residues. The germline V and J ends were trimmed by 1 base and 3 bases, with 9 bases remaining between them. CDR3 in amino acids: CASSLGGRDYGYTF. The DNA for the CDR3 is TGTGCCAGCAGCTTAGGGGGACGAGACTATGGCTACACCTTC.

This clonotype appeared a single time. The rearrangement links TRBV12-3 or TRBV12-4 to TRBJ2-5, with 8 bases identical to TRBD1. The CDR3 sequence is 15 residues long. V was clipped by 6 bases and J by 5 bases; unmatched bases: 11. The DNA of the CDR3 is TGTGCCAGCAGCAAGACAGGGGCTGAAGGGGAGACCCAGTACTTC. Encoded protein: CASSKTGAEGETQYF.

The chain is built from TRBV3-1 and TRBJ2-4; TRBD2 aligns across 8 bases. CDR3 length equals 16 residues. V lost 6 bases to trimming and J lost 6 bases; unmatched junction nucleotides: 13. From germline, CDR1 is LGHDT and CDR2 YNNKEL (reference sequence). CDR3 region: CASSQRGAGGVNIQYF. CDR3 nucleotide sequence: TGTGCCAGCAGTCAACGTGGGGCGGGAGGCGTAAACATTCAGTACTTC.

The genes are TRBV29-1 and TRBJ2-7; 12 nucleotides match TRBD2. The ends lost 5 bases at V and 5 bases at J; junction bases unmatched: 7. This CDR3 comprises 14 residues. The germline V gene encodes CDR1 SQVTM and CDR2 ANQGSEA. CDR3 nucleotides: TGCAGCGTTCTAGCGGGAGGGCCATCCCACGAGCAGTACTTC. Translated, it gives CSVLAGGPSHEQYF.

This clonotype was observed at least ten times. This chain uses TRBV20-1 with TRBJ1-1; unclear D gene. Germline values: CDR1 DFQATT, CDR2 SNEGSKA (reference sequence). V dropped 1 base and J dropped 3 bases, with 12 bases sitting between them. The CDR3 extends over 14 amino acids. CDR3 sequence: CSARATWSDTEAFF. CDR3 in DNA: TGCAGTGCTAGAGCTACGTGGTCGGACACTGAAGCTTTCTTT.

This chain uses TRBV20-1 with TRBJ2-4; 13 nucleotides agree with TRBD2. CDR3 length: 17 amino acids. Trimming took 1 base from V and 4 from J; bases not matched to a gene: 7. Germline V lookup: CDR1 DFQATT, CDR2 SNEGSKA (reference sequence). The CDR3 spells CSARGLTSGRKKNIQYF. The CDR3 region has the DNA TGCAGTGCTAGAGGGCTGACTAGCGGGAGGAAAAAAAACATTCAGTACTTC.

This clonotype showed up many times. The CDR3 is CASSLAGRSYEQYF. The DNA of the CDR3 is TGCGCCAGCAGCTTGGCCGGGCGGTCCTACGAGCAGTACTTC. This chain links TRBV5-1 with TRBJ2-7; D uncertain. Trimming pared 0 bases from V and 1 base from J, leaving 8 bases between. Per the germline V gene, CDR1 is SGHRS and CDR2 is YFSETQ. This CDR3 has 14 amino acids. Drawing the rest from reference TRBV5-1 and TRBJ2-7, the complete variable domain is KAGVTQTPRYLIKTRGQQVTLSCSPISGHRSVSWYQQTPGQGLQFLFEYFSETQRNKGNFPGRFSGRQFSNSRSEMNVSTLELGDSALYLCASSLAGRSYEQYFGPGTRLTVT.

At least ten counts were recorded for this clonotype. The V call is TRBV11-2, the J call TRBJ2-2; D is undetermined. The CDR3 sequence is 14 residues long. The germline CDR1 and CDR2 sequences are SGHAT and FQNNGV. The ends were cut back, 1 base at V and 6 bases at J, with 9 bases in the middle. The CDR3 spells CASSLGPNAGELFF. CDR3 bases: TGTGCCAGCAGCTTAGGGCCAAACGCCGGGGAGCTGTTTTTT.

Only a few counts were recorded for this clonotype. The rearrangement joins TRBV5-4 to TRBJ2-3; D not certain. This CDR3 spans 16 amino acids. Trimming shortened V by 1 base and J by 0 bases, and 12 bases separated the two germline ends. Germline V gives CDR1 SGHNT, CDR2 YYREEE (reference sequence). The DNA of the CDR3 is TGTGCCAGCAGCTTGAAAAGCGTACCTAGCACAGATACGCAGTATTTT. This encodes CASSLKSVPSTDTQYF.

The rearrangement links TRBV20-1 to TRBJ1-4, with D unclear. Trimming cost V 3 bases and J 2 bases, with 10 bases left between them. The CDR3 sequence is 14 residues long. Germline V lookup: CDR1 DFQATT, CDR2 SNEGSKA (reference sequence). The CDR3 DNA reads as TGCAGTGCTAGCGCGGGAGGGACTAATGAAAAACTGTTTTTT. As protein: CSASAGGTNEKLFF.

Of note for this clonotype: This could be a read error, since a much larger clone is one nucleotide away. This chain uses TRBV6-5 with TRBJ2-2; no clear D. The CDR3 loop spans 13 amino acids. The V end lost 2 bases, the J end lost 0 bases, and 1 base lay between the germline ends. Per the germline V gene, CDR1 is MNHEY and CDR2 is SVGAGI. CDR3 in amino acids: CASSYTNTGELFF. The CDR3 region has the DNA TGTGCCAGCAGTTACACGAACACCGGGGAGCTGTTTTTT.

This clonotype was seen ten or more times. V is TRBV12-3 or TRBV12-4 and J is TRBJ2-1; 7 positions agree with TRBD1. This CDR3 region has 19 residues. The V gene end was trimmed by 5 bases and the J gene end by 2 bases; junction bases not matched to a gene: 18. This CDR3 reads CASSPTASGTARTYNEQFF. In nucleotides, the CDR3 is TGTGCCAGCAGTCCGACAGCGTCCGGGACAGCCCGGACCTACAATGAGCAGTTCTTC.

About this clonotype itself: This could be a read error, since a much larger clone is one nucleotide away. The rearrangement joins TRBV7-2 to TRBJ2-3; 9 nucleotides align to TRBD2. The CDR3 runs 16 residues. Germline loops: CDR1 SGHTA, CDR2 FQGNSA. The CDR3 bases are TGTGCCAGCGGCTTAGTGGCGGGAGGGCCGACAGATACGCAGTATTTT. It codes for CASGLVAGGPTDTQYF.

This clonotype was counted only a few times. A read error may produce the germline difference seen at one junction end. V is TRBV2 and J is TRBJ2-7, with D perhaps assigned TRBD1 or TRBD2 (5 bases each). CDR1 and CDR2 from the germline V gene are SNHLY and FYNNEI. The CDR3 runs to 11 residues. The CDR3 sequence is CASSGSGTVTF. The DNA for the CDR3 is TGTGCCAGCAGTGGCTCCGGGACGGTAACCTTC.